These T cell receptor beta chains were read from a single sample in a study of T cell responses to AZD1222 COVID-19 vaccine. Clones were sequenced by immunoSEQ multiplex PCR, and TCRdb holds only the in-frame ones, with some missing. The sample yields approximately 170,000 clones, 87% seen once. This sample comprised peripheral blood, obtained 28 days after the second AZD1222 dose. The receptors were sampled from an adult who received the AZD1222 COVID-19 vaccine. Both conserved end residues are part of each CDR3. The D gene is left open where the match is weak. Some rows have no size entry. The others give once, few or many, or a class for an expanded clone.

.,TRBJ1-2,.,TRBV5-1,CASSRDGSYGYTF,TGCGCCAGCAGCAGGGACGGGAGCTATGGCTACACCTTC
.,TRBJ1-6,.,TRBV18,CASSPQQGGPYNSPLHF,TGTGCCAGCTCCCCACAGCAGGGTGGCCCCTATAATTCACCCCTCCACTTT
.,TRBJ1-1,.,TRBV5-4,CASSSPIWGTEAFF,TGTGCCAGCAGCTCACCGATCTGGGGCACTGAAGCTTTCTTT
.,TRBJ1-1,.,TRBV7-9,CASSLVSRNTEAFF,TGTGCCAGCAGCTTAGTCTCGAGAAACACTGAAGCTTTCTTT
.,TRBJ1-1,TRBD1,TRBV3-1/TRBV3-2,CASSQDRGRNTEAFF,TGTGCCAGCAGCCAAGACAGGGGGCGGAACACTGAAGCTTTCTTT
.,TRBJ2-1,.,TRBV3-1/TRBV3-2,CASSQGRLFYSYNEQFF,TGTGCCAGCAGCCAGGGAAGGTTGTTCTACTCCTACAATGAGCAGTTCTTC
.,TRBJ1-1,.,TRBV2,CASSVQLNTEAFF,TGTGCCAGCAGTGTCCAGCTGAACACTGAAGCTTTCTTT
few,TRBJ1-2,.,TRBV3-1/TRBV3-2,CASSSGTRGRGYTF,TGTGCCAGCAGCTCCGGGACCCGAGGAAGGGGCTACACCTTC
few,TRBJ2-5,.,TRBV11-3,CASSPRGPGTQYF,TGTGCCAGCAGCCCCCGGGGCCCCGGGACCCAGTACTTC
.,TRBJ2-7,.,TRBV5-1,CASRRTSSYEQYF,TGCGCCAGCAGGCGCACGAGCTCCTACGAGCAGTACTTC
few,TRBJ1-2,TRBD1,TRBV5-1,CASSAGQGYGYTF,TGCGCCAGCAGCGCCGGACAGGGGTATGGCTACACCTTC
.,TRBJ1-2,.,TRBV27,CASSLEGNYGYTF,TGTGCCAGCAGTTTAGAGGGGAACTATGGCTACACCTTC
.,TRBJ2-2,.,TRBV4-1,CASSQTGTPNTGELFF,TGCGCCAGCAGCCAAACCGGGACACCGAACACCGGGGAGCTGTTTTTT
.,TRBJ1-6,.,TRBV5-1,CASSLVGENNSPLHF,TGCGCCAGCAGCTTGGTTGGGGAGAATAATTCACCCCTCCACTTT
once,TRBJ2-5,.,TRBV4-2,CASSQDTGRETQYF,TGTGCCAGCAGCCAAGATACAGGGCGAGAGACCCAGTACTTC
.,TRBJ2-2,TRBD2,TRBV4-1,CASSKTSGGAGTGELFF,TGCGCCAGCAGCAAGACTAGCGGGGGCGCTGGCACCGGGGAGCTGTTTTTT
.,TRBJ1-3,.,TRBV3-1/TRBV3-2,CASSQTQNNGNTIYF,TGTGCCAGCAGCCAAACCCAGAATAATGGAAACACCATATATTTT
.,TRBJ2-2,.,TRBV6-4,CASSAGGANTGELFF,TGTGCCAGCAGTGCTGGGGGAGCGAACACCGGGGAGCTGTTTTTT
.,TRBJ1-6,TRBD1,TRBV2,CASSDHRDRNNSPLHF,TGTGCCAGCAGTGACCACCGGGACAGAAATAATTCACCCCTCCACTTT
.,TRBJ1-1,TRBD1,TRBV5-1,CASSLFPTGENSRQNTEAFF,TGCGCCAGCAGCTTGTTCCCGACAGGGGAAAACTCAAGACAGAACACTGAAGCTTTCTTT
.,TRBJ1-5,TRBD1,TRBV10-3,CAISGDRGGQPQHF,TGTGCCATCAGTGGGGACAGGGGCGGCCAGCCCCAGCATTTT
.,TRBJ1-1,.,TRBV7-8,CASSLRWGNTEAFF,TGTGCCAGCAGCTTAAGATGGGGGAACACTGAAGCTTTCTTT
.,TRBJ1-1,.,TRBV3-1/TRBV3-2,CASSYSGPGGEAFF,TGTGCCAGCAGTTATTCCGGCCCGGGAGGTGAAGCTTTCTTT
few,TRBJ2-7,.,TRBV27,CASSLSGEPFPLYEQYF,TGTGCCAGCAGTTTATCGGGGGAGCCCTTCCCCTTATACGAGCAGTACTTC
once,TRBJ1-3,.,TRBV30,CAWWLPGNTIYF,TGTGCCTGGTGGTTACCTGGAAACACCATATATTTT
.,TRBJ1-6,TRBD1,TRBV7-2,CASSSWDSAPPLHF,TGTGCCAGCAGCTCCTGGGACAGTGCCCCACCCCTCCACTTT
few,TRBJ2-1,TRBD2,TRBV29-1,CSVDRGGLYNEQFF,TGCAGCGTTGATCGGGGGGGGCTCTACAATGAGCAGTTCTTC
.,TRBJ1-2,.,TRBV21-1,CASSKNDPGLRPPNGYTF,TGTGCCAGCAGCAAAAATGACCCAGGCCTGAGACCACCAAATGGCTACACCTTC
.,TRBJ2-2,.,TRBV7-2,CASSFNPRTGELFF,TGTGCCAGCAGCTTCAACCCGCGCACCGGGGAGCTGTTTTTT
.,TRBJ1-4,.,TRBV9,CASSATQGYTNEKLFF,TGTGCCAGCAGCGCCACACAGGGATATACTAATGAAAAACTGTTTTTT
.,TRBJ1-1,.,TRBV10-3,CAISESTGLNTEAFF,TGTGCCATCAGTGAGTCGACAGGTTTGAACACTGAAGCTTTCTTT
.,TRBJ1-1,TRBD1,TRBV19,CASTRQGVGEAFF,TGTGCCAGTACCAGACAGGGGGTGGGTGAAGCTTTCTTT
.,TRBJ1-3,.,TRBV2,CASSEGPFSGNTIYF,TGTGCCAGCAGTGAAGGTCCGTTCTCTGGAAACACCATATATTTT
.,TRBJ2-7,.,TRBV10-2,CASKGPEYEQYF,TGCGCCAGCAAGGGGCCCGAATACGAGCAGTACTTC
.,TRBJ2-2,.,TRBV7-6,CASSLAGGLVAGELFF,TGTGCCAGCAGCTTAGCGGGGGGGCTTGTAGCCGGGGAGCTGTTTTTT
.,TRBJ1-5,.,TRBV19,CASSIGGQIYQPQHF,TGTGCCAGTAGTATAGGCGGGCAGATTTATCAGCCCCAGCATTTT
.,TRBJ1-2,.,TRBV2,CASSEEGDYGYTF,TGTGCCAGCAGTGAAGAAGGGGATTATGGCTACACCTTC
.,TRBJ2-7,TRBD1,TRBV7-2,CASSLQGAPYEQYF,TGTGCCAGCAGCCTACAGGGGGCCCCCTACGAGCAGTACTTC
.,TRBJ2-2,TRBD2,TRBV5-4,CASSPGLAGLLNTGELFF,TGTGCCAGCAGCCCGGGACTAGCGGGACTCTTGAACACCGGGGAGCTGTTTTTT
.,TRBJ2-7,.,TRBV2,CASTSSYEQYF,TGTGCCAGCACTAGCTCCTACGAGCAGTACTTC
.,TRBJ1-1,.,TRBV6-5,CASRDGRGYTEAFF,TGTGCCAGCAGGGACGGGAGAGGGTACACTGAAGCTTTCTTT
once,TRBJ1-5,.,TRBV15,CATSGGLNQPQHF,TGTGCCACCAGCGGGGGTCTCAATCAGCCCCAGCATTTT
.,TRBJ1-2,TRBD1,TRBV7-9,CASSLALRQGAPNGYTF,TGTGCCAGCAGCTTAGCGTTGCGGCAGGGGGCGCCGAATGGCTACACCTTC
.,TRBJ2-1,TRBD2,TRBV5-4,CASSAGGRGNEQFF,TGTGCCAGCAGCGCCGGGGGGAGGGGCAATGAGCAGTTCTTC
.,TRBJ2-6,.,TRBV27,CASTLSGRSGANVLTF,TGTGCCAGCACCCTCAGTGGGCGCTCTGGGGCCAACGTCCTGACTTTC
.,TRBJ1-1,.,TRBV7-8,CASSAYRADTEAFF,TGTGCCAGCAGCGCCTACAGGGCGGACACTGAAGCTTTCTTT
few,TRBJ1-6,.,TRBV11-2,CASSLAMAVSPLHF,TGTGCCAGCAGCTTAGCTATGGCAGTTTCACCCCTCCACTTT
.,TRBJ1-2,TRBD1,TRBV5-1,CASSPGDSIYGYTF,TGCGCCAGCAGCCCGGGGGACAGCATCTATGGCTACACCTTC
.,TRBJ2-3,TRBD2,TRBV5-1,CASSWRGSTDTQYF,TGCGCCAGCAGCTGGCGGGGGAGCACAGATACGCAGTATTTT
.,TRBJ2-1,.,TRBV4-2,CASSQNNEQFF,TGTGCCAGCAGCCAAAATAATGAGCAGTTCTTC
.,TRBJ1-1,.,TRBV6-5,CASMGTSNTEAFF,TGTGCCAGCATGGGGACGTCGAACACTGAAGCTTTCTTT